What follows are 15 T cell receptor beta chains derived from one specimen sequenced in a study of human T cells and chemical hapten exposure. This sample's time point: patch test 2, 6 weeks after DPC sensitization. Indicated treatment: therapeutic diphenylcyclopropenone sensitization with weekly scalp DPC. TCRdb re-called the RACE reads with MiXCR, one entry per CDR3 protein. This sample has 75,000 to 90,000 distinct CDR3 sequences, with over 9.5% found just once. Sequenced material: whole blood, taken in connection with sensitization to the hapten diphenylcyclopropenone (DPC). The origin of the receptors is a woman aged 45-60 years with alopecia areata. Some clones in this sample may be carry-over from other donors' samples.

The chain combines TRBV10-2 with TRBJ2-7, with TRBD2 matching over 10 bases. Looked up from germline, CDR1 is WSHSY and CDR2 is SAAADI. The V gene end was trimmed by 6 bases and the J gene end by 7 bases; junction bases not matched to a gene: 9. CDR3 length: 14 residues. Here the CDR3 reads CASRDSSGSPEQYF. In nucleotides, the CDR3 is TGCGCCAGCAGGGATTCTAGCGGGAGTCCTGAGCAGTACTTC.

This clonotype was observed at least ten times. The chain carries TRBV30 and TRBJ1-2, with 7 bases that match TRBD1. CDR3 length: 12 amino acids. Germline assignment: CDR1 GTSNPN and CDR2 SVGIG (reference sequence). V gave up 0 bases and J gave up 7 bases; unmatched junction bases: 2. The CDR3, as DNA: TGTGCCTGGAGTGTATACAGGGGTGGCTACACCTTC. Amino acids: CAWSVYRGGYTF. The full variable domain, with the rest looked up from reference TRBV30 and TRBJ1-2, is SQTIHQWPATLVQPVGSPLSLECTVEGTSNPNLYWYRQAAGRGLQLLFYSVGIGQISSEVPQNLSASRPQDRQFILSSKKLLLSDSGFYLCAWSVYRGGYTFGSGTRLTVV.

This chain connects TRBV7-2 to TRBJ2-5; the D gene is possibly TRBD1 (6 bases). Trimming left V 2 bases short and J 5 bases short, with 12 bases between. Germline V gene data show CDR1 as SGHTA and CDR2 as FQGNSA. The length of the CDR3 is 14 residues. CDR3 protein: CASSLQAGEETQYF. CDR3 nucleotide sequence: TGTGCCAGCAGCTTACAGGCAGGGGAGGAGACCCAGTACTTC.

This clonotype was seen many times. The rearrangement joins TRBV28 to TRBJ1-6; TRBD1 aligns across 9 bases. The germline gives CDR1 MDHEN, CDR2 SYDVKM. With V trimmed by 6 bases and J by 8 bases, 8 bases remained unmatched. CDR3 length: 15 residues. CDR3 protein: CASSNTGGSHSPLHF. DNA for the CDR3: TGTGCCAGCAGCAATACAGGGGGCTCTCATTCACCCCTCCACTTT.

Points on this clonotype: The junction does not match germline at one end; this may be a read error. The rearrangement uses TRBV28 and TRBJ2-7; possible D gene TRBD1, 6 bases. From germline, CDR1 is MDHEN and CDR2 SYDVKM. This CDR3 has 14 amino acids. This chain's CDR3 is CVSTLGTQIYEQYF. CDR3 sequence (DNA): TGTGTCAGCACCCTAGGGACACAAATCTACGAGCAGTACTTC.

This clonotype was recorded a few times. This chain uses TRBV18 with TRBJ2-3; D ambiguous. Trimming shortened V by 0 bases and J by 2 bases, and 6 bases separated the two germline ends. The CDR3 loop spans 14 amino acids. Germline V gene lookup returns CDR1 KGHSH and CDR2 LQKENI. The CDR3 coding sequence is TGTGCCAGCTCACCACCCGTCGACACAGATACGCAGTATTTT. The encoded protein is CASSPPVDTDTQYF.

This clonotype was seen ten or more times. The chain has TRBV20-1 and TRBJ1-5; D not certain. The CDR3 length is 11 residues. Trimming removed 1 base at V and 11 bases at J, with 9 bases between. Germline CDR1 reads DFQATT; CDR2 reads SNEGSKA (reference sequence). CDR3 in DNA: TGCAGTGCTAGAGCCCCAGAGTCCCAGCATTTT. As protein: CSARAPESQHF.

This chain connects TRBV6-5 to TRBJ1-3; tentatively, D is TRBD1 (6 bases). Trimming shortened V by 5 bases and J by 5 bases, and 19 bases separated the two germline ends. The germline V gene has CDR1 MNHEY and CDR2 SVGAGI. The length of the CDR3 is 16 residues. The CDR3 loop reads CASSETLSTGRNTIYF. The CDR3, as DNA: TGTGCCAGCAGTGAAACCCTGTCGACAGGACGAAACACCATATATTTT.

This clonotype was seen many times. The chain is built from TRBV4-1 and TRBJ2-7, with 9 nucleotides matching TRBD1. The CDR3 runs to 16 residues. Per the germline V gene, CDR1 is MGHRA and CDR2 is YSYEKL. Trimming took 3 bases from V and 2 from J; bases not matched to a gene: 8. The CDR3 DNA sequence: TGCGCCAGCAGCCATCCGACCGGGACAGGGACCTACGAGCAGTACTTC. As protein: CASSHPTGTGTYEQYF.

This clonotype was detected ten times or more. This chain joins TRBV4-3 and TRBJ2-3; D not certain. CDR1 is LGHNA, CDR2 YSLEER, per germline. V was trimmed by 4 bases and J by 0 bases, leaving 14 bases between them. The CDR3 length is 16 residues. CDR3 DNA: TGCGCCAGCAGCCCGCTGTCGGTGTCAAGCACAGATACGCAGTATTTT. This gives the protein CASSPLSVSSTDTQYF.

V and J are TRBV5-1 and TRBJ2-3, with a possible D match to TRBD1 (6 bases). Trimming took 2 bases from V and 2 from J, leaving 12 bases between them. Looked up from germline, CDR1 is SGHRS and CDR2 is YFSETQ. The CDR3 has 15 residues. CDR3 nucleotides: TGCGCCAGCAGCTTTTCGGGACACTACACAGATACGCAGTATTTT. Protein: CASSFSGHYTDTQYF. Filled out from reference TRBV5-1 and TRBJ2-3, the complete variable domain reads KAGVTQTPRYLIKTRGQQVTLSCSPISGHRSVSWYQQTPGQGLQFLFEYFSETQRNKGNFPGRFSGRQFSNSRSEMNVSTLELGDSALYLCASSFSGHYTDTQYFGPGTRLTVL.

V usage is TRBV6-6 and J usage is TRBJ1-3; 9 bases align to TRBD1. Germline V gene data show CDR1 as MNHNY and CDR2 as SVGAGI (reference sequence). CDR3 length: 14 residues. V shed 8 bases and J 3 bases; nucleotides not matched to a gene: 5. The CDR3 nucleotides read TGTGCCAGCCAACCGGGACAGGGTGGAAACACCATATATTTT. This codes for CASQPGQGGNTIYF.

This clonotype came up many times. The chain recombines TRBV2 with TRBJ1-5; D is unclear. The V gene's germline CDR1 is SNHLY and CDR2 FYNNEI. There are 11 residues in the CDR3. The V end lost 4 bases, the J end lost 6 bases, and 4 bases lay between the germline ends. The CDR3 DNA is TGTGCCAGCAGTGTTGGTCAGCCCCAGCATTTT. Translated, it gives CASSVGQPQHF. Variable domain in full (rest from reference TRBV2 and TRBJ1-5): EPEVTQTPSHQVTQMGQEVILRCVPISNHLYFYWYRQILGQKVEFLVSFYNNEISEKSEIFDDQFSVERPDGSNFTLKIRSTKLEDSAMYFCASSVGQPQHFGDGTRLSIL.

This clonotype was recorded a few times. This rearrangement joins TRBV20-1 to TRBJ1-3; 7 nucleotides align to TRBD1. The germline CDR1 and CDR2 sequences are DFQATT and SNEGSKA (reference sequence). J lost 1 base, V lost 0 bases, and 6 bases had no gene match. This CDR3 comprises 16 residues. The DNA for the CDR3 is TGCAGTGCTAGAGACGGGGGACAGACTTCTGGAAACACCATATATTTT. This codes for CSARDGGQTSGNTIYF.

This clonotype occurred a few times. The gene calls are TRBV28 and TRBJ2-7; 8 bases line up with TRBD2. CDR3 length: 13 amino acids. V lost 8 bases and J lost 4; bases outside the gene matches: 7. Germline V gene data show CDR1 as MDHEN and CDR2 as SYDVKM. The CDR3 is CASLGLGQYEQYF. The CDR3 DNA sequence: TGTGCCAGCTTGGGACTAGGGCAGTACGAGCAGTACTTC.